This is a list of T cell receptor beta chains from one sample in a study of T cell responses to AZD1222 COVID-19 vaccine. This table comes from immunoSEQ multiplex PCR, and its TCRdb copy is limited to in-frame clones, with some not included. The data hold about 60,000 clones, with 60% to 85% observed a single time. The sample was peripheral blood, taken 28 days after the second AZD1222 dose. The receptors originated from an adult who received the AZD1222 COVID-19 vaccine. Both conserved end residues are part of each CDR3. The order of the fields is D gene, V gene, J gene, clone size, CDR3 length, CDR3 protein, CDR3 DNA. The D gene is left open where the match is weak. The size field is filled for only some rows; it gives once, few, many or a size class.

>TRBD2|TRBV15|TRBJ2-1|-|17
CATSRDVLGGLAPEQFF
TGTGCCACCAGCAGAGATGTTTTAGGGGGACTAGCTCCTGAGCAGTTCTTC
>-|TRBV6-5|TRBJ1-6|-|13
CASTTGKSSPLHF
TGTGCCAGCACCACAGGGAAGAGTTCACCCCTCCACTTT
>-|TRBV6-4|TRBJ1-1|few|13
CASSYREGTEAFF
TGTGCCAGCAGTTACAGGGAGGGCACTGAAGCTTTCTTT
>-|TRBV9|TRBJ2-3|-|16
CASSVEGTASTDTQYF
TGTGCCAGCAGCGTAGAAGGGACCGCAAGTACAGATACGCAGTATTTT
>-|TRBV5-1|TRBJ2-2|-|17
CASSLLINSGSTGELFF
TGCGCCAGCAGCTTGTTGATAAATTCGGGGAGCACCGGGGAGCTGTTTTTT
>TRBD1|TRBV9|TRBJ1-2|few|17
CASSVGGGQGVDYGYTF
TGTGCCAGCAGCGTAGGAGGGGGACAGGGGGTTGACTATGGCTACACCTTC
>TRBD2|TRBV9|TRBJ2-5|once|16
CASSPSAHSGGETQYF
TGTGCCAGCAGCCCCAGCGCGCATAGCGGGGGAGAGACCCAGTACTTC
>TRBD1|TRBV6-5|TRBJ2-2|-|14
CASRQGTGRGELFF
TGTGCCAGCAGACAAGGGACAGGACGCGGGGAGCTGTTTTTT
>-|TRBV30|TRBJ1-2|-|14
CAWGGWGRSYGYTF
TGTGCCTGGGGGGGCTGGGGTCGGAGCTATGGCTACACCTTC
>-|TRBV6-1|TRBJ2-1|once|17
CASSEYPNSQLYNEQFF
TGTGCCAGCAGTGAATACCCTAACAGTCAGCTCTACAATGAGCAGTTCTTC
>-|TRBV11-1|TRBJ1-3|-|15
CASSQILSAGNTIYF
TGTGCCAGCAGCCAGATCTTATCGGCTGGAAACACCATATATTTT
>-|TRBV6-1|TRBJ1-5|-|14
CASSEAGVDQPQHF
TGTGCCAGCAGTGAAGCAGGGGTAGATCAGCCCCAGCATTTT
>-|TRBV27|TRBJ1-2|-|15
CASSDPRGASNGYTF
TGTGCCAGCAGTGACCCCAGGGGCGCGTCGAATGGCTACACCTTC
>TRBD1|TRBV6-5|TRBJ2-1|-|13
CASRLDRNNEQFF
TGTGCCAGCCGACTGGACAGGAACAATGAGCAGTTCTTC
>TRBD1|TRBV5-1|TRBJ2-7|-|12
CASSVTGTGAYF
TGCGCCAGCAGCGTAACCGGGACAGGGGCGTACTTC
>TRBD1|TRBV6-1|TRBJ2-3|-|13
CASSPGRTGVQYF
TGTGCCAGCAGTCCCGGTAGGACAGGTGTGCAGTATTTT
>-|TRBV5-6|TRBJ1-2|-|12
CASTLNNYGYTF
TGTGCCAGCACCCTAAATAACTATGGCTACACCTTC
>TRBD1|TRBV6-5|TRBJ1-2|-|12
CASNTGDYGYTF
TGTGCCAGCAATACAGGGGACTATGGCTACACCTTC
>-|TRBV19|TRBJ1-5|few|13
CASSIGPHQPQHF
TGTGCCAGTAGTATTGGACCCCATCAGCCCCAGCATTTT
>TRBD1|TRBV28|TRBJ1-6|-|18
CASSGASGTGGGNSPLHF
TGTGCCAGCAGTGGTGCATCCGGGACAGGGGGCGGGAATTCACCCCTCCACTTT
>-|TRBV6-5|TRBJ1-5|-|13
CATQTLYNQPQHF
TGTGCCACACAGACACTATACAATCAGCCCCAGCATTTT